The T cell receptor (beta chain) described here comes from a study of blood T cells in healthy people across ages. Study findings and constraints: Naive T cell percentage showed a strong correlation with the diversity of TCR beta. Calculation of diversity from one million T cells yielded estimates considered to be underestimates.

The use of a sample-barcoded 5' primer and a J-beta primer mix characterized a second PCR of roughly 7 to 11 cycles. MiXCR, applied by TCRdb to the 5' RACE reads, yields one record per CDR3 protein. The sample contains about 2 million distinct CDR3 sequences, just under 50% of which appear only once. This CDR3 contains 16 residues. Germline V gives CDR1 LGHNA, CDR2 YSLEER. As to this clonotype: Antigen unknown. At one end the junction does not follow the germline gene, possibly because of a read error.

The receptor was isolated from a woman aged 40 to 50 in good health. This chain links TRBV4-3 with TRBJ1-2; 9 bases fit TRBD1. Material for sequencing was blood. The CDR3 DNA sequence: TGCGCCTGCAGCCAAGGGTTGGGACAGGGTACTCATGGCTACACCTTC. It codes for CACSQGLGQGTHGYTF.